This TCR beta chain was recorded in a study of cytomegalovirus exposure and HLA in healthy donors. Each donor was nominally healthy when sampled (though unrecorded immune exposures were likely). Overall study findings and caveats: TCR beta chains numbering roughly 150 were designated cytomegalovirus-associated.

The PCR made use of 60 Vbeta and 13 Jbeta primers. Method: immunoSEQ multiplex PCR; TCRdb's copy keeps in-frame clones and lacks some. The sample includes about 120,000 clones, 74% of them seen just once. The CDR3 spans 15 residues. In germline, CDR1 is SGHTA, CDR2 FQGTGA. Trimming cost V 5 bases and J 6 bases, with 16 bases left between them. Comments on this clone: No antigen is known for it.

The rearrangement uses TRBV7-3 and TRBJ2-2; perhaps TRBD1 as D (8 bases). Sequences were obtained from PBMCs. The receptor was isolated from a man in his forties in good health and CMV-seropositive. The DNA of the CDR3 is TGTGCCAGCAGCCCCACAGGGGGAGGGGCCGGGGAGCTGTTTTTT. Translation gives CASSPTGGGAGELFF. The full variable domain, completed using reference TRBV7-3 and TRBJ2-2, is GAGVSQTPSNKVTEKGKYVELRCDPISGHTALYWYRQSLGQGPEFLIYFQGTGAADDSGLPNDRFFAVRPEGSVSTLKIQRTERGDSAVYLCASSPTGGGAGELFFGEGSRLTVL.